These 19 T cell receptor beta chains share one sample of origin, sequenced in a study of blood T cell repertoires in COVID-19. Generated by immunoSEQ multiplex PCR, the TCRdb table keeps only in-frame clones and is missing some. This table holds around 180,000 clones, more than 75% found once. The sequenced sample consisted of peripheral blood. The receptors originated from a man in his forties or fifties with active or convalescent COVID-19.

The chain recombines TRBV5-1 with TRBJ2-2; D is unresolved. Germline V gene lookup returns CDR1 SGHRS and CDR2 YFSETQ. The V end was cut by 4 bases, the J end by 1 base, with 8 bases between. The CDR3 is 14 amino acids. In DNA, the CDR3 is TGCGCCAGCAGCCGAGATGGGAACACCGGGGAGCTGTTTTTT. As protein: CASSRDGNTGELFF.

V gene TRBV19 combines with J gene TRBJ2-1; D perhaps matches TRBD2 (5 bases). Germline CDR1 is LNHDA and CDR2 is SQIVND (reference sequence). CDR3 length: 16 residues. Trimming left V 4 bases short and J 4 bases short, with 17 bases between. CDR3: CASSNNSRRLYNEQFF. CDR3 in DNA: TGTGCCAGTAGTAACAATAGTCGACGACTATACAATGAGCAGTTCTTC.

This chain links TRBV7-9 with TRBJ2-1; D is uncertain. This CDR3 is 13 amino acids long. The V gene's germline CDR1 is SEHNR and CDR2 FQNEAQ (reference sequence). V was cut by 1 base and J by 6 bases, with 7 bases left in between. This CDR3 is CASSLVESNEQFF. CDR3 sequence (DNA): TGTGCCAGCAGCTTAGTTGAGAGCAATGAGCAGTTCTTC. The variable domain in full, completed from reference TRBV7-9 and TRBJ2-1, reads DTGVSQNPRHKITKRGQNVTFRCDPISEHNRLYWYRQTLGQGPEFLTYFQNEAQLEKSRLLSDRFSAERPKGSFSTLEIQRTEQGDSAMYLCASSLVESNEQFFGPGTRLTVL.

CDR3 sequence (DNA): TGTGCCTGGAGCGCGGGACAGACTAATTCACCCCTCCACTTT. Protein sequence: CAWSAGQTNSPLHF. The V call is TRBV30, the J call TRBJ1-6; 7 bases match TRBD1. V shed 3 bases and J 6 bases; nucleotides not matched to a gene: 5. Germline CDR1 and CDR2: GTSNPN and SVGIG (reference sequence). This CDR3 is 14 amino acids long.

About this clone: This specimen includes other DNA sequences encoding the same CDR3. The chain carries TRBV9 and TRBJ1-1; possibly TRBD1 for D (5 bases). Germline loops: CDR1 SGDLS, CDR2 YYNGEE. This CDR3 is built from 14 residues. V was trimmed by 0 bases and J by 1 base, leaving 7 bases between them. In nucleotides, the CDR3 is TGTGCCAGCAGCGTAGTTACAGGGAACACTGAAGCTTTCTTT. The encoded protein is CASSVVTGNTEAFF.

This clone has only a few counts. The CDR3 DNA follows: TGTGCCAGCAGCTCCAGAGCCGGGACGGGACTTAATGAAAAACTGTTTTTT. This translates into CASSSRAGTGLNEKLFF. The chain carries TRBV9 and TRBJ1-4; TRBD1 is a possible D gene (5 bases). V shed 4 bases and J shed 4 bases, with 20 bases lying between them. The CDR3 sequence is 17 residues long. Per germline, CDR1 SGDLS and CDR2 YYNGEE.

The V and J genes are TRBV20-1 and TRBJ1-2; D uncertain. The CDR3 extends over 10 amino acids. Trimming cost V 2 bases and J 8 bases, with 6 bases left between them. Germline CDR1 is DFQATT and CDR2 is SNEGSKA (reference sequence). CDR3 amino acids: CSARHKGYTF. The DNA for the CDR3 is TGCAGTGCTAGACACAAGGGCTACACCTTC.

This sequence joins TRBV5-6 and TRBJ2-2, with TRBD1 identical over 7 bases. Germline trimming cut 0 bases from V and 5 bases from J; bases unmatched to any gene: 4. Germline CDR1 is SGHDT and CDR2 is YYEEEE. The CDR3 has 15 amino acids. CDR3 in DNA: TGTGCCAGCAGCTTGGGGACAGGTTTTACCGGGGAGCTGTTTTTT. Residues: CASSLGTGFTGELFF.

There are a few counts of this clone. This rearrangement joins TRBV13 to TRBJ2-1; 12 bases line up with TRBD2. The CDR3 contains 13 residues. The V gene's germline CDR1 is PRHDT and CDR2 FYEKMQ (reference sequence). With V trimmed by 5 bases and J by 14 bases, 7 bases remained unmatched. The DNA of the CDR3 is TGTGCCAGCAGCAATGGACTAGCGGGGTTCGAGTTCTTC. This codes for CASSNGLAGFEFF.

There are a few counts of this clone. Here the CDR3 reads CASSSRDNTGQDGYTF. In DNA form, the CDR3 reads TGCGCCAGCAGCTCGAGGGACAATACAGGCCAGGATGGCTACACCTTC. The genes are TRBV5-1 and TRBJ1-2, with D perhaps matching TRBD1 (6 bases). The CDR3 has 16 amino acids. V lost 3 bases and J 6 bases, leaving 21 bases between the germline ends. CDR1 SGHRS and CDR2 YFSETQ come from the germline V gene.

The V and J genes are TRBV20-1 and TRBJ2-1, with 9 bases matching TRBD2. Germline CDR1 and CDR2: DFQATT and SNEGSKA (reference sequence). The length of the CDR3 is 14 residues. The J segment lost 6 bases and the V segment lost 3 bases, leaving 6 bases of the junction unmatched. The CDR3 here is CSASGGGAGNEQFF. CDR3 nucleotides: TGCAGTGCTAGTGGCGGGGGGGCCGGCAATGAGCAGTTCTTC.

The chain carries TRBV19 and TRBJ1-5; TRBD1 aligns across 8 bases. This CDR3 has 18 amino acids. Germline V gives CDR1 LNHDA, CDR2 SQIVND (reference sequence). V trimming: 2 bases; J trimming: 1 base; junction bases outside the gene matches: 10. In DNA form, the CDR3 reads TGTGCCAGTAGTATATCTCCAGGGGGCCGACGGAGCAATCAGCCCCAGCATTTT. This translates into CASSISPGGRRSNQPQHF.

CDR3 in amino acids: CASSGGGKNTEAFF. The CDR3 coding sequence is TGTGCCAGCAGCGGCGGGGGCAAGAACACTGAAGCTTTCTTT. The V call is TRBV11-2, the J call TRBJ1-1; D is perhaps TRBD1 (6 bases). V lost 5 bases, J lost 1 base, and 11 bases lay in between. Germline CDR1 SGHAT, CDR2 FQNNGV. This CDR3 contains 14 residues. Combining the CDR3 with reference TRBV11-2 and TRBJ1-1 gives the whole variable domain EAGVAQSPRYKIIEKRQSVAFWCNPISGHATLYWYQQILGQGPKLLIQFQNNGVVDDSQLPKDRFSAERLKGVDSTLKIQPAKLEDSAVYLCASSGGGKNTEAFFGQGTRLTVV.

This chain uses TRBV14 with TRBJ2-5, with 7 bases that match TRBD2. Trimming removed 3 bases from V and 1 base from J; junction bases left unmatched: 8. Germline V lookup: CDR1 SGHDN, CDR2 FVKESK. This CDR3 is built from 16 residues. The CDR3 DNA reads as TGTGCCAGCAGCCAGGGAAGGGGAGGGTTCCAAGAGACCCAGTACTTC. Translated, it gives CASSQGRGGFQETQYF.

V and J are TRBV11-2 and TRBJ1-1, with D possibly TRBD1 on 6 matching bases. The V end was cut by 5 bases, the J end by 3 bases, with 16 bases between. CDR3 length: 15 residues. The germline CDR1 and CDR2 sequences are SGHAT and FQNNGV. For the CDR3, the DNA is TGTGCCAGCAGCCCCCGGGCAGGGGCGGACACTGAAGCTTTCTTT. Its translation: CASSPRAGADTEAFF.

This chain connects TRBV18 to TRBJ1-5; a weak D match, TRBD1 (5 bases). Looked up from germline, CDR1 is KGHSH and CDR2 is LQKENI. With 4 bases removed from V and 3 bases from J, the gap between germline ends came to 10 bases. CDR3 length: 14 residues. CDR3 region: CASSLVRDNQPQHF. In DNA, the CDR3 is TGTGCCAGCTCACTCGTCAGGGACAATCAGCCCCAGCATTTT.

The chain is built from TRBV19 and TRBJ2-4; 8 bases align to TRBD1. The CDR3 extends over 13 amino acids. CDR1 and CDR2 from the germline V gene are LNHDA and SQIVND (reference sequence). The J segment lost 7 bases and the V segment lost 7 bases, leaving 6 bases of the junction unmatched. CDR3 region: CASKSGQVNIQYF. For the CDR3, the DNA is TGTGCCAGTAAGTCGGGACAGGTCAACATTCAGTACTTC.

The chain is built from TRBV29-1 and TRBJ1-1; maybe TRBD1 (6 bases). This CDR3 region has 12 residues. The V end lost 6 bases, the J end lost 4 bases, and 12 bases lay between the germline ends. The germline gives CDR1 SQVTM, CDR2 ANQGSEA. The CDR3 DNA reads as TGCAGCGTACAGGGCAGGAGCACTGAAGCTTTCTTT. This sequence encodes CSVQGRSTEAFF.

This chain links TRBV29-1 with TRBJ1-2; 8 positions match TRBD1. Trimming removed 5 bases from V and 4 bases from J; junction bases left unmatched: 6. The germline V gene has CDR1 SQVTM and CDR2 ANQGSEA. There are 13 residues in the CDR3. Here the CDR3 reads CSVPGTGPYGYTF. CDR3 nucleotide sequence: TGCAGCGTTCCGGGGACAGGACCCTATGGCTACACCTTC.